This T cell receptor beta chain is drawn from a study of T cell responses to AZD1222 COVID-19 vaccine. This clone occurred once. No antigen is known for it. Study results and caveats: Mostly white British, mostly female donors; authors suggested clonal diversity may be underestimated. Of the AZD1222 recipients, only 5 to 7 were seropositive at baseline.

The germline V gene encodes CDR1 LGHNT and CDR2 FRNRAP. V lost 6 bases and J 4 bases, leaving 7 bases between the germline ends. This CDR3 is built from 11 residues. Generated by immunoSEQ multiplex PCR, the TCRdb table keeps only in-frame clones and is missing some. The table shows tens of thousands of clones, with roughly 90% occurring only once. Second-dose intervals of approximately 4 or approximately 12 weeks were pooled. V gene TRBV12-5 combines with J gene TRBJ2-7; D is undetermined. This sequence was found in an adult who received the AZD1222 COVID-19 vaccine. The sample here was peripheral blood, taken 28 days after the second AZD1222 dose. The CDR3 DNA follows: TGTGCTAGTGGCCTGGGGTACGAGCAGTACTTC. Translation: CASGLGYEQYF.